One and the same sample provided the 28 T cell receptor beta chains below, sequenced in a study of control samples from healthy donors and cancer patients. Some clones are missing from TCRdb's copy, which holds only in-frame ones; the method was immunoSEQ multiplex PCR. Among roughly 450,000 clones listed, 90% were seen once. Sequencing was performed on PBMCs. Receptor source: a man aged 40-50 years with head and neck cancer.

This clone has just a few counts. This chain joins TRBV28 and TRBJ1-5, with D unclear. There are 15 residues in the CDR3. V lost 7 bases, J lost 4 bases, and 17 bases lay in between. From germline, CDR1 is MDHEN and CDR2 SYDVKM. The CDR3 sequence: CASTRPPERNQPQHF. CDR3 DNA sequence: TGTGCCAGCACCAGGCCCCCCGAGAGAAATCAGCCCCAGCATTTT. The variable domain in full, completed from reference TRBV28 and TRBJ1-5, reads DVKVTQSSRYLVKRTGEKVFLECVQDMDHENMFWYRQDPGLGLRLIYFSYDVKMKEKGDIPEGYSVSREKKERFSLILESASTNQTSMYLCASTRPPERNQPQHFGDGTRLSIL.

V is TRBV27 and J is TRBJ2-7; 10 positions agree with TRBD1. Looked up from germline, CDR1 is MNHEY and CDR2 is SMNVEV (reference sequence). J gave up 4 bases and V 3 bases, and 3 bases lay outside the gene matches. The CDR3 sequence is 14 residues long. CDR3 DNA sequence: TGTGCCAGCAGTTTCGGGACAGGGGAATACGAGCAGTACTTC. As protein: CASSFGTGEYEQYF.

Here the CDR3 DNA reads TGTGCCAGCAGCTTGGGGGTTGGGGACAAGTACACAGATACGCAGTATTTT. It translates to CASSLGVGDKYTDTQYF. The chain joins TRBV5-4 to TRBJ2-3; D might be TRBD1 (6 bases). Germline V gives CDR1 SGHNT, CDR2 YYREEE (reference sequence). This CDR3 is built from 17 residues. V lost 0 bases to trimming and J lost 2 bases, with 16 bases between them.

The chain links TRBV19 to TRBJ2-7, with TRBD1 as a possible D gene (7 bases). V was shortened by 3 bases and J by 3 bases, with 18 bases between the two germline ends. The CDR3 has 16 amino acids. Germline V CDR1 and CDR2: LNHDA, SQIVND (reference sequence). The CDR3 sequence: CASSMGQGEVNYEQYF. CDR3 DNA sequence: TGTGCCAGTAGTATGGGTCAGGGGGAGGTCAACTACGAGCAGTACTTC.

DNA for the CDR3: TGTGCCAGCAGCCAAGCCGGGACAGGGCCCACAGAAGCTAGCACAGATACGCAGTATTTT. Protein: CASSQAGTGPTEASTDTQYF. The chain employs TRBV4-2 and TRBJ2-3; 9 positions match TRBD1. Germline V lookup: CDR1 LGHNA, CDR2 YNFKEQ. The CDR3 is 20 residues long. J lost 0 bases, V lost 1 base, and 14 bases had no gene match.

This clone was counted a single time. For the CDR3, the DNA is TGTGCCAGCAGCTTTCCTCCGGGACAGGGTCTTGGAGAGACCCAGTACTTC. This codes for CASSFPPGQGLGETQYF. The J gene is TRBJ2-5, the V gene TRBV5-8; 9 bases match TRBD1. V gave up 2 bases and J gave up 4 bases; unmatched junction bases: 12. The CDR3 covers 17 residues. Germline loops: CDR1 SGHTS, CDR2 YDEGEE.

The chain has TRBV4-1 and TRBJ2-7; 10 nucleotides match TRBD2. The CDR3 spans 18 residues. The junction had 16 bases not matched to a gene; V was cut back by 1 base and J by 7 bases. The germline gives CDR1 MGHRA, CDR2 YSYEKL. The CDR3 bases are TGCGCCAGCAGCCAAGGGACCGGGGGGAGCGGGAGGGCTGGGGAGCAGTACTTC. Encoded protein: CASSQGTGGSGRAGEQYF.

This chain connects TRBV5-1 to TRBJ2-6, with 7 bases identical to TRBD1. The CDR3 extends over 16 amino acids. The germline CDR1 and CDR2 sequences are SGHRS and YFSETQ. V shed 2 bases, J shed 1 base, and the junction held 3 bases outside the gene matches. The CDR3 spells CASSLRQGSGANVLTF. CDR3 coding DNA: TGCGCCAGCAGCTTAAGACAGGGATCTGGGGCCAACGTCCTGACTTTC.

The V call is TRBV9, the J call TRBJ2-1, with 9 bases lining up with TRBD1. The CDR3 contains 15 residues. Losses at the gene ends were 5 bases for V and 3 bases for J; bases not matched to a gene: 6. CDR1 and CDR2 from the germline V gene are SGDLS and YYNGEE. The CDR3 loop reads CASSLTGQGYNEQFF. The DNA for the CDR3 is TGTGCCAGCAGTCTAACGGGACAGGGCTACAATGAGCAGTTCTTC.

The chain joins TRBV6-6 to TRBJ1-5; D is uncertain. Germline-derived CDR1 and CDR2 are MNHNY and SVGAGI (reference sequence). The CDR3 has 13 residues. V lost 6 bases to trimming and J lost 0 bases, with 6 bases between them. The CDR3 reads CASRPLSNQPQHF. The CDR3, as DNA: TGTGCCAGCAGACCACTTAGCAATCAGCCCCAGCATTTT.

The rearrangement joins TRBV6-2 or TRBV6-3 to TRBJ2-3, with 8 bases aligning to TRBD2. This CDR3 is built from 14 residues. The V segment lost 5 bases and the J segment 2 bases; nucleotides outside the gene matches: 3. Per the germline V gene, CDR1 is MNHEY and CDR2 is SVGEGT. CDR3: CASSASGPTDTQYF. CDR3 DNA sequence: TGTGCCAGCAGTGCTAGCGGGCCCACAGATACGCAGTATTTT.

In this sample, this clone turned up a few times. The V gene is TRBV28, the J gene TRBJ1-5, with unresolved D. Germline CDR1 is MDHEN and CDR2 is SYDVKM. The V end lost 3 bases, the J end lost 7 bases, and 4 bases lay between the germline ends. CDR3 length: 11 amino acids. The CDR3 sequence: CASSFEQPQHF. CDR3 DNA sequence: TGTGCCAGCAGTTTTGAGCAGCCCCAGCATTTT.

The chain is built from TRBV14 and TRBJ2-1, with a weak D call TRBD1 (5 bases). V lost 3 bases and J 0 bases, leaving 15 bases between the germline ends. Germline CDR1 reads SGHDN; CDR2 reads FVKESK. This CDR3 has 17 residues. Written as DNA, the CDR3 is TGTGCCAGCAGCCATCGATTACAGGAAAGCTCCTACAATGAGCAGTTCTTC. This encodes CASSHRLQESSYNEQFF.

The chain is built from TRBV6-5 and TRBJ1-5; D remains unclear. The CDR3 sequence is 14 residues long. V was clipped by 6 bases and J by 1 base, with 10 bases between them. Germline V gene lookup returns CDR1 MNHEY and CDR2 SVGAGI. CDR3: CASSLNKSNQPQHF. The CDR3 DNA reads TGTGCCAGCAGCCTTAACAAGAGCAATCAGCCCCAGCATTTT.

The chain combines TRBV18 with TRBJ2-1; 9 nucleotides match TRBD1. From germline, CDR1 is KGHSH and CDR2 LQKENI. This CDR3 comprises 17 residues. With 0 bases clipped from V and 4 bases from J, the junction kept 7 bases outside the gene matches. The CDR3 DNA reads TGTGCCAGCTCACCACCCGTCGGGACAGGGCGATACAATGAGCAGTTCTTC. It is translated as CASSPPVGTGRYNEQFF.

The gene calls are TRBV5-6 and TRBJ1-5; TRBD1 matches 10 bases. The CDR3 has 18 amino acids. Unmatched junction bases numbered 10, after V lost 4 bases and J lost 0 bases. Germline V gene data show CDR1 as SGHDT and CDR2 as YYEEEE. This chain's CDR3 is CASSERDRGSGSNQPQHF. CDR3 nucleotide sequence: TGTGCCAGCAGCGAGAGGGACAGGGGAAGTGGTAGCAATCAGCCCCAGCATTTT.

This clone was seen only once. The J gene is TRBJ1-2, the V gene TRBV10-3; D uncertain. CDR3 length: 15 residues. In germline, CDR1 is ENHRY, CDR2 SYGVKD. V lost 3 bases, J lost 4 bases, and 15 bases lay in between. CDR3 amino acids: CAISDRGRASYGYTF. The CDR3 nucleotides are TGTGCCATCAGTGACCGCGGGAGGGCCAGCTATGGCTACACCTTC.

The table lists this clone with a count of one. The gene calls are TRBV2 and TRBJ2-7; D could derive from TRBD1 or TRBD2 (5 bases each). This CDR3 contains 14 residues. Germline V gives CDR1 SNHLY, CDR2 FYNNEI. V was shortened by 10 bases and J by 2 bases, with 18 bases between the two germline ends. CDR3 amino acids: CATKVGQGPYEQYF. As DNA, the CDR3 is TGTGCCACCAAGGTCGGGCAGGGACCCTACGAGCAGTACTTC.

In DNA, the CDR3 is TGTGCCAGCAGCTTAAGGGGAGCAGGTCCTGAAGCTTTCTTT. Residues: CASSLRGAGPEAFF. The chain employs TRBV11-3 and TRBJ1-1; a weak D match, TRBD1 (5 bases). In germline, CDR1 is SGHNT, CDR2 YENEEA. This CDR3 is built from 14 residues. V lost 2 bases and J 6 bases, leaving 13 bases between the germline ends.

CDR3 in amino acids: CASSSARNNEQFF. The CDR3 DNA sequence: TGTGCCAGCAGCTCCGCTCGGAACAATGAGCAGTTCTTC. This sequence joins TRBV6-4 and TRBJ2-1; D not resolved. The CDR3 has 13 amino acids. Germline CDR1 MRHNA, CDR2 SNTAGT. Trimming cost V 6 bases and J 5 bases, with 11 bases left between them.

V is TRBV30 and J is TRBJ2-1; D remains unclear. Trimming shortened V by 1 base and J by 7 bases, and 14 bases separated the two germline ends. Germline CDR1 reads GTSNPN; CDR2 reads SVGIG (reference sequence). The CDR3 extends over 14 amino acids. CDR3 amino acids: CAWSGGFKGNEQFF. The CDR3 bases are TGTGCCTGGAGTGGGGGTTTTAAAGGGAATGAGCAGTTCTTC.

J is TRBJ1-1 and V is TRBV19; D unresolved. Looked up from germline, CDR1 is LNHDA and CDR2 is SQIVND (reference sequence). Deletions cut 7 bases from V and 5 bases from J, with 20 bases between. The CDR3 consists of 15 residues. The CDR3 loop is CASTLTGIGRTEAFF. CDR3 DNA: TGTGCCAGTACCCTAACCGGGATAGGAAGAACTGAAGCTTTCTTT.

The chain uses TRBV20-1 and TRBJ1-1, with 11 bases identical to TRBD1. Per the germline V gene, CDR1 is DFQATT and CDR2 is SNEGSKA (reference sequence). V lost 6 bases, J lost 10 bases, and 4 bases stayed unmatched. The CDR3 spans 11 residues. Here the CDR3 DNA reads TGCAGTGCAAGGACAGGGGGCTTAGCTTTCTTT. As protein: CSARTGGLAFF.

V and J are TRBV11-3 and TRBJ2-3; a weak D match, TRBD2 (5 bases). Deletions cut 1 base from V and 5 bases from J, with 10 bases between. Germline CDR1 and CDR2: SGHNT and YENEEA. The CDR3 is made up of 14 amino acids. The CDR3 DNA reads TGTGCCAGCAGCTTAGGCGGGCCCCAAGATACGCAGTATTTT. The encoded protein is CASSLGGPQDTQYF.

The chain carries TRBV5-1 and TRBJ1-1; D possibly corresponds to TRBD1 (5 bases). V was cut by 5 bases and J by 1 base, with 15 bases left in between. The CDR3 runs to 15 residues. Germline values: CDR1 SGHRS, CDR2 YFSETQ. The CDR3: CASSKEGPRNTEAFF. The CDR3 DNA is TGCGCCAGCAGTAAGGAGGGACCGAGGAACACTGAAGCTTTCTTT.

The rearrangement joins TRBV5-6 to TRBJ1-2, with D maybe TRBD1 (5 bases). The CDR3 extends over 12 amino acids. The V gene lost 6 bases and the J gene lost 7 bases, with 13 bases spanning the gap. Per the germline V gene, CDR1 is SGHDT and CDR2 is YYEEEE. The CDR3: CASTPGGAGYTF. CDR3 coding DNA: TGTGCCAGCACCCCGGGGGGTGCTGGCTACACCTTC.

V gene TRBV3-1 (or the pseudogene TRBV3-2) combines with J gene TRBJ1-5; 10 bases align to TRBD1. V lost 4 bases to trimming and J lost 0 bases; unmatched junction nucleotides: 3. Germline values: CDR1 LGHDT, CDR2 YNNKEL (reference sequence). The CDR3 runs to 16 residues. CDR3 nucleotide sequence: TGTGCCAGCAGCCCGGGGACAGGGGCTAGCAATCAGCCCCAGCATTTT. It specifies CASSPGTGASNQPQHF.

The CDR3, as DNA: TGTGCCAGCAGTTTAGTTTCAGGCACTGAAGCTTTCTTT. Its translation is CASSLVSGTEAFF. The chain employs TRBV27 and TRBJ1-1; D is uncertain. The CDR3 is 13 residues long. Trimming took 2 bases from V and 4 from J, leaving 8 bases between them. From germline, CDR1 is MNHEY and CDR2 SMNVEV (reference sequence).